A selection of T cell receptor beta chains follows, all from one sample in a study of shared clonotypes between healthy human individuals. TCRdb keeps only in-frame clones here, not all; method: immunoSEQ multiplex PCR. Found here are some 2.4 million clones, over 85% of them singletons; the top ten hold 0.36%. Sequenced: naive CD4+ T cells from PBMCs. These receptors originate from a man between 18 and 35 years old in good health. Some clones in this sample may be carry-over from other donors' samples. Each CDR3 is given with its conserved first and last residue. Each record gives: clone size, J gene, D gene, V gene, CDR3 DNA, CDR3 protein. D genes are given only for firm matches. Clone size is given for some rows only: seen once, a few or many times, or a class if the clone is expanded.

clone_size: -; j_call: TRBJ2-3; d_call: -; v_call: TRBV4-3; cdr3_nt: TGCGCCAGCAGCCAAGAACCCAACACAGATACGCAGTATTTT; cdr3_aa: CASSQEPNTDTQYF
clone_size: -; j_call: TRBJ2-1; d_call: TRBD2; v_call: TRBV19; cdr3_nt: TGTGCCAGTGTAGCGGGAGCGCCGGGGTCGGTCATTCCCTACAATGAGCAGTTCTTC; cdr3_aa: CASVAGAPGSVIPYNEQFF
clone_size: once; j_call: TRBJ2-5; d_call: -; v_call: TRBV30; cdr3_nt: TGTGCCTGGAGTCCTGGTTCCCGGGAAGAGACCCAGTACTTC; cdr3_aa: CAWSPGSREETQYF
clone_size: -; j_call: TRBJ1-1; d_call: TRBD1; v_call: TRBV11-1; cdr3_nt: TGTGCCAGCAGCCAGGACAGGACCACTGAAGCTTTCTTT; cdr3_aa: CASSQDRTTEAFF
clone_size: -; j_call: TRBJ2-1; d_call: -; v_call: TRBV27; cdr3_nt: TGTGCCAGCAGTTTGGGGCCCCCCTCCTACAATGAGCAGTTCTTC; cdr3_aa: CASSLGPPSYNEQFF
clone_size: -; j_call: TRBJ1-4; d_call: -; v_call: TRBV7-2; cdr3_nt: TGTGCCAGCAGCTTAGTAACGGGGTCTAATGAAAAACTGTTTTTT; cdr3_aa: CASSLVTGSNEKLFF
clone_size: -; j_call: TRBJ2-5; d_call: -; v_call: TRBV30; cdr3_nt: TGTGCCTGGAGTATCAGGCTCCCAGAGACCCAGTACTTC; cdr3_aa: CAWSIRLPETQYF
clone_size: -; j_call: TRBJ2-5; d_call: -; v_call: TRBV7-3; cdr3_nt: TGTGCCAGCAGCTTATCAGGGAAGGAGACCCAGTACTTC; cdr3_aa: CASSLSGKETQYF
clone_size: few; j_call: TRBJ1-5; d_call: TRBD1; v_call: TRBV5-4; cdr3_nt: TGTGCCAGCAGCTTGTTGGGGACAGGCAATCAGCCCCAGCATTTT; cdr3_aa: CASSLLGTGNQPQHF
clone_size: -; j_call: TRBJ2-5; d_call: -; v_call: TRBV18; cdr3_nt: TGTGCCAGCTCACCACCGGTCGGTTCGGAAGGCTGGCAGACCCAGTACTTC; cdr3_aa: CASSPPVGSEGWQTQYF
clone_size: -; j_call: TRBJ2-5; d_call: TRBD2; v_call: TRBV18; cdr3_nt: TGTGCCAGCTCACCAGGGGCTAGCGGGCAAGAGACCCAGTACTTC; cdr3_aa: CASSPGASGQETQYF
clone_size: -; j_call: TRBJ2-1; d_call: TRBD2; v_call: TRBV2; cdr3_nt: TGTGCCAGCACCACTAGCGCGAGCTCCTACAATGAGCAGTTCTTC; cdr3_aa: CASTTSASSYNEQFF
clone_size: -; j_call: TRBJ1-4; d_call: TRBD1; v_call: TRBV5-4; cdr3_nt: TGTGCCAGCAGCCCAAGGAGGGGGCAGAGGGAAAAACTGTTTTTT; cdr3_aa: CASSPRRGQREKLFF
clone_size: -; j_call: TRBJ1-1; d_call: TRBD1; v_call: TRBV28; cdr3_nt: TGTGCCAGCAGCACCCCCGGACAGGGGAACACTGAAGCTTTCTTT; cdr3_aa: CASSTPGQGNTEAFF
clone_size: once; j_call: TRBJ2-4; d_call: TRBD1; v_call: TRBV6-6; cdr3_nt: TGTGCCAGCAGTTACTCTGGGACAGACAAAAACATTCAGTACTTC; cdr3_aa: CASSYSGTDKNIQYF
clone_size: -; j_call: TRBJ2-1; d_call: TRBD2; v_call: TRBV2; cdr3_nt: TGTGCCAGCATGAGGGTAGGACTAGCGGGAGACAATGAGCAGTTCTTC; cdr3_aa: CASMRVGLAGDNEQFF
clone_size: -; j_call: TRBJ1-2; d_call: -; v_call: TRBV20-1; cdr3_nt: TGCAGTGCTAGAGCAGGGTATGGCTACACCTTC; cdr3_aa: CSARAGYGYTF
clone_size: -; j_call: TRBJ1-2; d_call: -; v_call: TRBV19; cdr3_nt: TGTGCCAGTAGTAAGCGGAAAGAGGCGTTATCGGGCTACACCTTC; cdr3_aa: CASSKRKEALSGYTF
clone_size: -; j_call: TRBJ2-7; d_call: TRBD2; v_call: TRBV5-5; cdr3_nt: TGTGCCAGCAGGGCAGCGGGAGGGGCCTACGAGCAGTACTTC; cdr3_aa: CASRAAGGAYEQYF
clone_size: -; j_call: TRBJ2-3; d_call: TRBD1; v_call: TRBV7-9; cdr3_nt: TGTGCCAGCAGCTTAGGGACAGGGGAAGCCCCAGATACGCAGTATTTT; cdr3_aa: CASSLGTGEAPDTQYF
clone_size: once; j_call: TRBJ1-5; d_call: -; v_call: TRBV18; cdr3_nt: TGTGCCAGCTCGCTACAGGGTCGCCCCCAGCATTTT; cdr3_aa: CASSLQGRPQHF
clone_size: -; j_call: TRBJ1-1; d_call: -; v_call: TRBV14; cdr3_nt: TGTGCCAGCAGCCATCAGGGAAAGGGACCCACTGAAGCTTTCTTT; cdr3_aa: CASSHQGKGPTEAFF
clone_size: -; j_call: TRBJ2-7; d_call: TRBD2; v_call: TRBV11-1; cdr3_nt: TGTGCCAGCAGCTTAGAGACTAGCGCGACCTACGAGCAGTACTTC; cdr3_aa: CASSLETSATYEQYF
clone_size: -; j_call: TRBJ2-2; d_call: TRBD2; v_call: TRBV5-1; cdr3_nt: TGCGCCAGCACAATGGGACTAGAGGCTAACACCGGGGAGCTGTTTTTT; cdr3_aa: CASTMGLEANTGELFF
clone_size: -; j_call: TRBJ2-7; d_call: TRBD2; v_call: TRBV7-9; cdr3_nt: TGTGCCAGCAGCCAAATAGGACTAGCCTACGAGCAGTACTTC; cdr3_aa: CASSQIGLAYEQYF
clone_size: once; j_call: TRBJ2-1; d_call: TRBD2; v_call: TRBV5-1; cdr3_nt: TGCGCCAGCAGCTTTGGAATAGCGGGTTACAATGAGCAGTTCTTC; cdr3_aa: CASSFGIAGYNEQFF
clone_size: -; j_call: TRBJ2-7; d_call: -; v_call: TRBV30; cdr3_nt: TGTGCCTGGAGCCAGGTGGTCCGGGCGCAGTACTTC; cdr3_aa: CAWSQVVRAQYF
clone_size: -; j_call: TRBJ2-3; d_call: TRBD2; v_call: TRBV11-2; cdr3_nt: TGTGCCAGCAGCTTAGCGGGAGGGGGCACAGATACGCAGTATTTT; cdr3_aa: CASSLAGGGTDTQYF
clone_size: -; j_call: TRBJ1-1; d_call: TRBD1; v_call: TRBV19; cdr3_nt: TGTGCCAGTAGACCACGTCAGGGGGGATATTCTGAAGCTTTCTTT; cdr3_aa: CASRPRQGGYSEAFF
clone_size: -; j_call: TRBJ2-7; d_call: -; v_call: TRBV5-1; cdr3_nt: TGCGCCAGCAGCTTGACTGGGCCCAGCTACGAGCAGTACTTC; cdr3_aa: CASSLTGPSYEQYF
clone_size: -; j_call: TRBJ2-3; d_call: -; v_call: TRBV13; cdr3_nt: TGTGCCAGCAGCGCCGGCAGGATTCGCACAGATACGCAGTATTTT; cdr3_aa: CASSAGRIRTDTQYF
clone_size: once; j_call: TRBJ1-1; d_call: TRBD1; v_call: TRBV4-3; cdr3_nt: TGCGCCAGCAGCCAAGAAATATTTGGACAGGGGGTCACTGAAGCTTTCTTT; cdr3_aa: CASSQEIFGQGVTEAFF
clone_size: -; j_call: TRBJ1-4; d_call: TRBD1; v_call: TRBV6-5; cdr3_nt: TGTGCCAGCAGACAGGGGTGGAATGAAAAACTGTTTTTT; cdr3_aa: CASRQGWNEKLFF
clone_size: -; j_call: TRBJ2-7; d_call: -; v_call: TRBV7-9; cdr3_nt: TGTGCCAGCAGCTTGAACGGACTCGAGCAGTACTTC; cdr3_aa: CASSLNGLEQYF
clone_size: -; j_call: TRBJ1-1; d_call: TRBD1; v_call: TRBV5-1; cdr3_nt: TGCGCCAGCAGCTTGGGAAGACAGGGGGTTGGTGAAGCTTTCTTT; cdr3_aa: CASSLGRQGVGEAFF
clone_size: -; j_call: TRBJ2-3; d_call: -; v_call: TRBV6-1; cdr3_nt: TGTGCCAGCAGTGAGGGTACCACAGTCGATACGCAGTATTTT; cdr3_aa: CASSEGTTVDTQYF
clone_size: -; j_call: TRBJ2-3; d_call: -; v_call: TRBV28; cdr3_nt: TGTGCCAGTGGGGCACTAGCTCTCGATACGCAGTATTTT; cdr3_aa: CASGALALDTQYF
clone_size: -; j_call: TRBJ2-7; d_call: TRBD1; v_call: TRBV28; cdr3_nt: TGTGCCAGCAGTTTAATTGGCGGACAGGGGGCCCCCTCCTACGAGCAGTACTTC; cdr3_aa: CASSLIGGQGAPSYEQYF
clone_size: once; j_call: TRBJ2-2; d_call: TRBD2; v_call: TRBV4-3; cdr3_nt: TGCGCCAGCAGCCAAGATCAGGGCGGGAGGAACACCGGGGAGCTGTTTTTT; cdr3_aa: CASSQDQGGRNTGELFF
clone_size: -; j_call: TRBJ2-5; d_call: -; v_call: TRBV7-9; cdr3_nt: TGTGCCAGCACCAAAACATGGTTGGAGGGACAAGAGACCCAGTACTTC; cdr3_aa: CASTKTWLEGQETQYF
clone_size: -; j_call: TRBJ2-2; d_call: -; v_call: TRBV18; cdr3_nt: TGTGCCAGCTCACCCGGACAGAACACCGGGGAGCTGTTTTTT; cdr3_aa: CASSPGQNTGELFF
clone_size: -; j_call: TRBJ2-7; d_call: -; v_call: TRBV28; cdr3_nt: TGTGCCAGCAGTTTATCTGGCCTCTACGAGCAGTACTTC; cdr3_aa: CASSLSGLYEQYF
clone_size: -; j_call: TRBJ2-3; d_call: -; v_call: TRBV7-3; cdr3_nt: TGTGCCAGCAGCGAGGCTAGCACAGATACGCAGTATTTT; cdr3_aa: CASSEASTDTQYF
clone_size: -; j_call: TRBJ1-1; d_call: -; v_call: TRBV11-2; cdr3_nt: TGTGCCAGCAGCTTTTCATCTAGGGGGAACACTGAAGCTTTCTTT; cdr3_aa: CASSFSSRGNTEAFF
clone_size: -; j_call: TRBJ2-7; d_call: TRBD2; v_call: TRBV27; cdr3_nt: TGTGCCAGCAGTAGCCGGACTAGCGGGAGCGGCGAGCAGTACTTC; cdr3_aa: CASSSRTSGSGEQYF
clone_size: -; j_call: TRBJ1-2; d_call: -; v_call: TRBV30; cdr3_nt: TGTGCCGGGTCAGGACAGCTAGGATTTGGCTACACCTTC; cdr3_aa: CAGSGQLGFGYTF
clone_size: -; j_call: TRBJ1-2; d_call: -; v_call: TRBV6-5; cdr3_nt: TGTGCCAGCAGTACGACAGCTAACTATGGCTACACCTTC; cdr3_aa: CASSTTANYGYTF
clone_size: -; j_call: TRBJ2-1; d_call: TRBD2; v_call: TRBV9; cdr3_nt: TGTGCCAGCAGCGTAGTAGGGCTAGCGGGAGGGAGCTCCTACAATGAGCAGTTCTTC; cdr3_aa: CASSVVGLAGGSSYNEQFF
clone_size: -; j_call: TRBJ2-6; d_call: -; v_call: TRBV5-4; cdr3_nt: TGTGCCAGCAGCCCTTGGGGCAGGGGAGACGGTGGGGCCAACGTCCTGACTTTC; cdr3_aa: CASSPWGRGDGGANVLTF
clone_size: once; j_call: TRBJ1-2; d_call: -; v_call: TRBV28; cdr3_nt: TGTGCCAGCAGTTCGACCCGGGCGAGGGGTCGAGGTGGCTACACCTTC; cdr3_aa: CASSSTRARGRGGYTF
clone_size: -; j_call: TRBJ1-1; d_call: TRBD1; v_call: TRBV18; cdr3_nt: TGTGCCAGCTCACCGCAACAGGGGGTCAACACTGAAGCTTTCTTT; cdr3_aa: CASSPQQGVNTEAFF